This is a list of T cell receptor beta chains from one sample in a study of control samples from healthy donors and cancer patients. Clones were sequenced by immunoSEQ multiplex PCR, and TCRdb holds only the in-frame ones, with some missing. The sample gives tens of thousands of clones, roughly nine tenths of which show up once; roughly 1.6% is in the top ten. Sequencing input: PBMCs. The receptor source for this set is a man between 35 and 55 years old with colorectal cancer. Each CDR3 is given with its conserved first and last residue. Each record gives: V gene, clone size, CDR3 length, D gene, J gene, CDR3 protein, CDR3 DNA. D genes are given only for firm matches. Where a row states a size, it is once, few, many or the class of an expanded clone; other rows omit it.

>TRBV19|NA|16|TRBD1|TRBJ1-1
CASSPRTGGRNTEAFF
TGTGCCAGTAGTCCCCGGACAGGCGGAAGGAACACTGAAGCTTTCTTT
>TRBV5-1|NA|14|NA|TRBJ1-1
CASNKAGMNTEAFF
TGCGCCAGCAACAAGGCGGGAATGAACACTGAAGCTTTCTTT
>TRBV20-1|NA|11|NA|TRBJ2-3
CSAMLRVGQYF
TGCAGTGCTATGCTTCGGGTTGGGCAGTATTTT
>TRBV24-1|NA|15|NA|TRBJ2-7
CATSPGRAGTYEQYF
TGTGCCACCTCCCCCGGGCGGGCGGGGACCTACGAGCAGTACTTC
>TRBV13|NA|14|TRBD1|TRBJ1-2
CASSSRGGLNGYTF
TGTGCCAGCAGCTCTAGAGGGGGCTTAAATGGCTACACCTTC
>TRBV19|few|15|TRBD1|TRBJ2-7
CASSIAATGAYEQYF
TGTGCCAGTAGTATAGCGGCGACAGGGGCCTACGAGCAGTACTTC
>TRBV10-3|once|16|NA|TRBJ2-7
CAISESRGVASYEQYF
TGTGCCATCAGTGAGTCCCGAGGAGTGGCTAGCTACGAGCAGTACTTC
>TRBV6-2/TRBV6-3|NA|11|NA|TRBJ2-5
CASSSSETQYF
TGTGCCAGCAGTAGCTCGGAGACCCAGTACTTC
>TRBV12-3/TRBV12-4|NA|13|TRBD1|TRBJ1-2
CASSLGTVNGYTF
TGTGCCAGCAGTCTCGGGACAGTCAATGGCTACACCTTC
>TRBV19|NA|16|NA|TRBJ2-2
CASRVAGRMNTGELFF
TGTGCCAGTAGAGTCGCAGGGCGAATGAACACCGGGGAGCTGTTTTTT
>TRBV30|once|13|NA|TRBJ1-5
CAWSIVGDQPQHF
TGTGCCTGGAGTATAGTTGGGGATCAGCCCCAGCATTTT
>TRBV5-8|NA|15|TRBD1|TRBJ2-1
CASRNTGGDYNEQFF
TGTGCCAGCAGGAACACAGGGGGCGATTACAATGAGCAGTTCTTC
>TRBV7-9|NA|13|NA|TRBJ1-2
CASSLGLFYGYTF
TGTGCCAGCAGCTTGGGACTCTTCTATGGCTACACCTTC
>TRBV14|few|14|NA|TRBJ1-2
CASSQVGVNYGYTF
TGTGCCAGCAGCCAAGTAGGGGTGAACTATGGCTACACCTTC
>TRBV19|NA|15|NA|TRBJ2-1
CASSIATGFYNEQFF
TGTGCCAGTAGTATAGCAACGGGCTTCTACAATGAGCAGTTCTTC
>TRBV28|NA|16|TRBD2|TRBJ2-7
CASSIYRTSVPHEQYF
TGTGCCAGCAGTATATACAGGACTAGCGTGCCCCACGAGCAGTACTTC
>TRBV19|NA|15|NA|TRBJ1-5
CASSVSPQINQPQHF
TGTGCCAGTAGCGTATCCCCGCAAATCAATCAGCCCCAGCATTTT
>TRBV18|NA|15|NA|TRBJ2-5
CASSPRDALRGTQYF
TGTGCCAGCTCACCACGAGACGCCCTAAGAGGGACCCAGTACTTC
>TRBV10-3|NA|14|NA|TRBJ2-2
CAIQGGTRTGELFF
TGTGCCATACAAGGTGGTACGAGAACCGGGGAGCTGTTTTTT
>TRBV7-2|NA|19|TRBD2|TRBJ2-7
CASSGRTSGPAGGLYEQYF
TGTGCCAGCAGCGGACGCACTAGCGGGCCTGCTGGGGGACTCTACGAGCAGTACTTC
>TRBV19|NA|14|TRBD1|TRBJ1-4
CASSGQGAVEKLFF
TGTGCCAGTAGTGGACAGGGGGCAGTGGAAAAACTGTTTTTT
>TRBV3-1/TRBV3-2|NA|18|NA|TRBJ2-6
CASSQGGAILSGANVLTF
TGTGCCAGCAGCCAAGGGGGGGCGATACTTTCTGGGGCCAACGTCCTGACTTTC
>TRBV2|NA|11|NA|TRBJ2-4
CASSQGGAQYF
TGTGCCAGCAGTCAAGGAGGGGCCCAGTACTTC
>TRBV11-2|few|15|TRBD2|TRBJ2-7
CASSSLAGAVNEQYF
TGTGCCAGCAGCTCACTAGCGGGAGCTGTGAACGAGCAGTACTTC
>TRBV29-1|NA|14|NA|TRBJ1-1
CSVRGLLSNTEAFF
TGCAGCGTGAGGGGACTCTTAAGCAACACTGAAGCTTTCTTT
>TRBV30|few|15|TRBD2|TRBJ2-5
CAWSVGEGPRETQYF
TGTGCCTGGAGTGTAGGGGAGGGCCCTCGAGAGACCCAGTACTTC
>TRBV4-1|NA|17|TRBD1|TRBJ1-4
CASSQDARGLTNEKLFF
TGCGCCAGCAGCCAAGATGCCAGGGGGCTTACTAATGAAAAACTGTTTTTT
>TRBV4-1|NA|15|TRBD1|TRBJ2-7
CASSQSRQGAYEQYF
TGCGCCAGCAGCCAATCCCGACAGGGGGCCTACGAGCAGTACTTC
>TRBV5-6|few|13|NA|TRBJ1-1
CASSLLGDTEAFF
TGTGCCAGCAGCCTCCTTGGGGACACTGAAGCTTTCTTT
>TRBV5-1|NA|15|TRBD2|TRBJ2-7
CASSSGTSGMHEQYF
TGCGCCAGCAGCTCCGGGACTAGCGGGATGCACGAGCAGTACTTC
>TRBV4-3|NA|16|NA|TRBJ2-1
CASSQDFMSSYNEQFF
TGCGCCAGCAGCCAAGACTTCATGAGCTCCTACAATGAGCAGTTCTTC
>TRBV3-1/TRBV3-2|NA|14|NA|TRBJ1-1
CASSQDRANTEAFF
TGTGCCAGCAGCCAAGACAGGGCGAACACTGAAGCTTTCTTT
>TRBV5-5|NA|16|NA|TRBJ1-2
CASSLNPRTLNYGYTF
TGTGCCAGCAGCTTGAATCCCCGGACATTAAACTATGGCTACACCTTC
>TRBV18|NA|15|TRBD2|TRBJ2-1
CASSPSGFAYNEQFF
TGTGCCAGCTCACCTAGCGGGTTTGCCTACAATGAGCAGTTCTTC
>TRBV28|NA|19|NA|TRBJ1-2
CASSLSPGLGTFFDYGYTF
TGTGCCAGCAGTTTATCCCCTGGGTTGGGGACATTCTTCGACTATGGCTACACCTTC
>TRBV2|NA|18|TRBD2|TRBJ2-3
CASSESQGTSAPTDTQYF
TGTGCCAGCAGTGAATCACAGGGGACTAGCGCTCCGACAGATACGCAGTATTTT
>TRBV9|NA|15|NA|TRBJ1-1
CASSTLGAGDTEAFF
TGTGCCAGCAGCACCCTAGGGGCAGGCGACACTGAAGCTTTCTTT
>TRBV6-2/TRBV6-3|few|14|NA|TRBJ1-5
CASSYSVYSSPQHF
TGTGCCAGCAGTTACTCGGTGTACAGCAGCCCCCAGCATTTT
>TRBV4-1|NA|18|TRBD2|TRBJ2-7
CASSQELGLAGGFYEQYF
TGCGCCAGCAGCCAAGAATTGGGACTAGCGGGAGGATTCTACGAGCAGTACTTC
>TRBV28|once|10|NA|TRBJ2-7
CASRRNEQYF
TGTGCCAGCAGAAGGAACGAGCAGTACTTC
>TRBV3-1/TRBV3-2|NA|15|NA|TRBJ1-1
CASSLLPGMNTEAFF
TGTGCCAGCAGCCTCCTTCCAGGGATGAACACTGAAGCTTTCTTT
>TRBV11-3|NA|12|NA|TRBJ2-5
CASRGWRKTQYF
TGTGCCAGCAGGGGCTGGAGGAAGACCCAGTACTTC
>TRBV25-1|NA|13|NA|TRBJ1-2
CASRVREGDGYTF
TGTGCCAGCAGGGTGAGGGAGGGGGATGGCTACACCTTC
>TRBV9|NA|16|TRBD2|TRBJ2-2
CASSVEEAGLPGELFF
TGTGCCAGCAGCGTAGAAGAAGCGGGGTTGCCCGGGGAGCTGTTTTTT
>TRBV27|NA|17|TRBD2|TRBJ2-4
CASRGGTGSLAKNIQYF
TGTGCCAGCAGGGGAGGGACGGGGTCCCTAGCCAAAAACATTCAGTACTTC
>TRBV7-8|NA|13|NA|TRBJ2-7
CASSLGPTGEQYF
TGTGCCAGCAGCTTGGGCCCTACAGGCGAGCAGTACTTC
>TRBV27|NA|12|TRBD1|TRBJ2-7
CASTTGGAEQYF
TGTGCCAGCACCACAGGGGGCGCCGAGCAGTACTTC
>TRBV18|NA|15|NA|TRBJ2-2
CASSLGASNTGELFF
TGTGCCAGCTCACTGGGTGCCAGTAACACCGGGGAGCTGTTTTTT
>TRBV5-4|NA|12|NA|TRBJ2-3
CASSFVADTQYF
TGTGCCAGCAGCTTCGTGGCAGATACGCAGTATTTT
>TRBV2|NA|17|NA|TRBJ2-5
CASSEFTPWSEQETQYF
TGTGCCAGCAGTGAATTCACCCCGTGGTCCGAGCAAGAGACCCAGTACTTC
>TRBV12-3/TRBV12-4|NA|11|NA|TRBJ2-7
CASSYKGEQYF
TGTGCCAGCAGTTACAAGGGCGAGCAGTACTTC
>TRBV7-9|NA|12|NA|TRBJ2-2
CASTSLAGELFF
TGTGCCAGCACCTCATTGGCCGGGGAGCTGTTTTTT
>TRBV11-3|few|13|NA|TRBJ1-2
CASSLRVDYGYTF
TGTGCCAGCAGCTTAAGGGTAGACTATGGCTACACCTTC
>TRBV7-9|NA|15|TRBD1|TRBJ2-7
CASSQDRGLLSEQYF
TGTGCCAGCAGCCAGGACAGGGGGTTGCTTAGCGAGCAGTACTTC
>TRBV7-8|NA|16|TRBD2|TRBJ2-1
CASSLGASGNNNEQFF
TGTGCCAGCAGCTTAGGGGCTAGCGGGAATAACAATGAGCAGTTCTTC
>TRBV4-1|NA|15|NA|TRBJ1-1
CASSQGYQGRTEAFF
TGCGCCAGCAGCCAAGGCTATCAGGGTAGGACTGAAGCTTTCTTT
>TRBV3-1/TRBV3-2|NA|17|NA|TRBJ2-2
CASSQAVFRTNTGELFF
TGTGCCAGCAGCCAAGCCGTTTTTAGGACCAACACCGGGGAGCTGTTTTTT
>TRBV18|NA|15|NA|TRBJ2-7
CASSQELGFPYEQYF
TGTGCCAGCTCTCAAGAGCTAGGTTTTCCCTACGAGCAGTACTTC
>TRBV18|NA|16|NA|TRBJ1-1
CASSPFMDRGDTEAFF
TGTGCCAGCTCACCGTTTATGGACCGGGGGGACACTGAAGCTTTCTTT